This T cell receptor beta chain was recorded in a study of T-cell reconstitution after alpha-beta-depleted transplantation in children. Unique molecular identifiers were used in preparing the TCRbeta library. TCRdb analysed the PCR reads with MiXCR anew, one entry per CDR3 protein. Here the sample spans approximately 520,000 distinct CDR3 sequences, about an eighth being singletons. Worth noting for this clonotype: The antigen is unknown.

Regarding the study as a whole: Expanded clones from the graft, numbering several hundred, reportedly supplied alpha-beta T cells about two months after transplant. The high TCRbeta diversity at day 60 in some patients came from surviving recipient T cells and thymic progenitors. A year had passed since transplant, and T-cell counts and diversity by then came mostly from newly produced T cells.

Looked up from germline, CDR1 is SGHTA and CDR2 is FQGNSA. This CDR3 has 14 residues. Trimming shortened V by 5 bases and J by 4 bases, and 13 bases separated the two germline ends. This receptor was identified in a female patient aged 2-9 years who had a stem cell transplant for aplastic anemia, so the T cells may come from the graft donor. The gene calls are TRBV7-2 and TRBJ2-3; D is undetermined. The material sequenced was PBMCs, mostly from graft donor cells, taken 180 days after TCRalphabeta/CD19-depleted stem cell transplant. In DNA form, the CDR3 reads TGTGCCAGCAGCCCACCCTACCTAGCAGATACGCAGTATTTT. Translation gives CASSPPYLADTQYF.